This T cell receptor beta chain was found in a study of T cell repertoires in cytomegalovirus infection. Study in general: Public TCR beta signatures were indicative of both CMV infection and a matching HLA type.

This clonotype has ten or more counts. Its antigen is not identified. The CDR3 extends over 16 amino acids. V was pared by 5 bases and J by 1 base, with 18 bases between. CDR1 and CDR2 (germline): SGHTA, FQGNSA. TCRdb re-derived calls from the reads in MiXCR, one entry per CDR3 protein. The sample records approximately 240,000 distinct CDR3 sequences, over 9% being singletons. General study points: HLA-C-restricted CMV clonotypes gave the most frequent clonotype in two of eight donors.

The sequence derives from a human donor in good health (CMV status not recorded). Some clones in this sample may be carry-over from other donors' samples. The chain combines TRBV7-2 with TRBJ2-7; TRBD1 might be the D (6 bases). The sequenced sample consisted of PBMCs. For the CDR3, the DNA is TGTGCCAGCAGCCCGAGATACAGGGTGGGGTCCTACGAGCAGTACTTC. Translating gives CASSPRYRVGSYEQYF.